This TCR beta chain came from a study of beta chain features in type 1 diabetes. The authors reverse transcribed all of the isolated RNA, so sequencing captured expressed TCRB transcripts. The method was immunoSEQ multiplex PCR; TCRdb's version includes in-frame clones alone and lacks a portion of them. Here the sample spans about 260,000 clones, 68% being singletons. The CDR3 sequence is 15 residues long. Looked up from germline, CDR1 is SGHNT and CDR2 is YYREEE (reference sequence). V was pared by 2 bases and J by 0 bases, with 1 base of the junction left unmatched. CD4+ naive, central memory, regulatory and stem cell-like memory cells were sorted via CD45RO/CCR7/CD25/CD127/CD95/CD27. Worth noting for this clone: Its cognate antigen is unknown.

Broader study findings: People with Type 1 diabetes carried modestly yet significantly shorter TCRB CDR3s in all four CD4+ subsets.

The specimen was naive CD4+ T cells from blood. This chain links TRBV5-4 with TRBJ2-1; the match to TRBD2 covers 8 bases. The TCR sequence derives from a man aged 25 to 45 in good health. The CDR3 is CASSFTSGSYNEQFF. The CDR3 region has the DNA TGTGCCAGCAGCTTTACTAGCGGCTCCTACAATGAGCAGTTCTTC.